The table lists the clone carrying this T cell receptor (beta chain) with a few counts. Its specificity is unknown. The data were taken from a study of blood T cells in healthy people across ages. The CDR3 runs to 14 residues. V lost 0 bases and J 2 bases, leaving 8 bases between the germline ends. Per the germline V gene, CDR1 is LGHDT and CDR2 is YNNKEL (reference sequence). General study points: Roughly linearly, TCR beta diversity per million T cells fell as age increased. Diversity estimated from one million T cells was considered an underestimate.

For the second PCR, which ran for roughly 7 to 11 cycles, a sample-barcoded 5' primer and a J-beta primer mix were used. A template-switch adaptor that had 12 random nucleotides put a tag on each cDNA molecule. TCRdb re-derived calls from the 5' RACE reads in MiXCR, one entry per CDR3 protein. Of fewer than 1.5 million distinct CDR3 sequences listed, 42% are singletons. Material for sequencing was blood. The gene calls are TRBV3-1 and TRBJ2-7; D remains unclear. This receptor was identified in a woman between 18 and 30 years old in good health. The CDR3 DNA sequence: TGTGCCAGCAGCCAAGATGCCCACACCTACGAGCAGTACTTC. Its protein is CASSQDAHTYEQYF.